Included here is one T cell receptor (beta chain) sequence, with context. Per germline, CDR1 MGHRA and CDR2 YSYEKL. Trimming pared 1 base from V and 3 bases from J, leaving 5 bases between. The CDR3 contains 13 residues. The data were obtained in a study of control samples from healthy donors and cancer patients. Measured with immunoSEQ multiplex PCR; TCRdb has only the in-frame clones, and not every one. The table shows over 150,000 clones, with just over 95% occurring only once. This chain joins TRBV4-1 and TRBJ2-3; the D is unclear. The sequence came from a woman aged 30 to 39 in good health. The sequencing sample was made of blood. CDR3 bases: TGCGCCAGCAGCCAAGGAAAGACAGATACGCAGTATTTT. It encodes CASSQGKTDTQYF.